Listed here are 28 T cell receptor beta chains from one sample, sequenced in a study of cytomegalovirus exposure and HLA in healthy donors (dated by TCRdb to between 2016 and 2019). Receptors were amplified or captured by the immunoSEQ multiplex PCR assay. For the multiplex PCR, a mixture combining 60 forward primers for TCR Vbeta segments and 13 reverse primers for TCR Jbeta segments was used. Drawn from immuneACCESS, this table holds only the in-frame rearrangements with V and J called that TCRdb kept. Clones are partly lost; checked studies trace under half to an unresolved V gene and leave the rest unexplained. The sample table holds over 100,000 clones, of which around 69% were seen once. Of the sample, under 9.5% is held by the ten largest clones. The sequenced material came from PBMCs. These receptors came from a woman in her thirties or forties in good health and CMV-seropositive.

With respect to this clone: A junction end diverges from the germline sequence, so it may reflect a read error. In nucleotides, the CDR3 is TGTGCCAGCACCCAAAGGAGCGGGAGCACAGATACGCAGTATTTT. The encoded protein is CASTQRSGSTDTQYF. The rearrangement links TRBV4-2 to TRBJ2-3, with a possible D match to TRBD2 (6 bases). The germline CDR1 and CDR2 sequences are LGHNA and YNFKEQ. The CDR3 runs to 15 residues.

The chain joins TRBV30 to TRBJ1-6, with 9 bases that match TRBD1. CDR3 length: 15 amino acids. In germline, CDR1 is GTSNPN, CDR2 SVGIG (reference sequence). The V and J ends lost 2 bases and 5 bases, in that order; junction bases with no gene match: 4. CDR3: CAWSTGQGDNSPLHF. The CDR3 region has the DNA TGTGCCTGGAGTACGGGACAGGGTGATAATTCACCCCTCCACTTT.

The genes are TRBV30 and TRBJ1-4, with 8 positions matching TRBD1. J gave up 5 bases and V 0 bases, and 5 bases lay outside the gene matches. The CDR3 runs 15 residues. Germline assignment: CDR1 GTSNPN and CDR2 SVGIG (reference sequence). The CDR3 loop reads CAWSVRTGPNEKLFF. DNA of the CDR3: TGTGCCTGGAGTGTCCGGACAGGGCCGAATGAAAAACTGTTTTTT.

Only a few counts were recorded for this clone. The rearrangement joins TRBV5-1 to TRBJ1-4; perhaps TRBD1 as D (6 bases). The CDR3 spans 13 residues. CDR1 and CDR2 from the germline V gene are SGHRS and YFSETQ. The V end lost 5 bases, the J end lost 8 bases, and 13 bases lay between the germline ends. This CDR3 reads CASRFRGEEKLFF. CDR3 nucleotides: TGCGCCAGCAGATTCAGGGGTGAGGAAAAACTGTTTTTT.

The chain is built from TRBV9 and TRBJ2-1; possibly TRBD1 for D (6 bases). Trimming took 1 base from V and 2 from J, leaving 10 bases between them. The CDR3 spans 15 residues. CDR1 and CDR2 from the germline V gene are SGDLS and YYNGEE. CDR3 loop: CASSVSQGTYNEQFF. In nucleotides, the CDR3 is TGTGCCAGCAGCGTAAGTCAGGGGACCTACAATGAGCAGTTCTTC.

The rearrangement joins TRBV9 to TRBJ2-7; TRBD1 aligns across 9 bases. The ends lost 0 bases at V and 5 bases at J; junction bases unmatched: 9. Germline V CDR1 and CDR2: SGDLS, YYNGEE. This CDR3 has 16 residues. The CDR3, as DNA: TGTGCCAGCAGCGTAGACCCGGGACAGGGTACCCACGAGCAGTACTTC. It yields the protein CASSVDPGQGTHEQYF.

V usage is TRBV18 and J usage is TRBJ1-4; 8 bases align to TRBD1. V shed 0 bases, J shed 7 bases, and the junction held 16 bases outside the gene matches. The germline V gene has CDR1 KGHSH and CDR2 LQKENI. There are 19 residues in the CDR3. The CDR3 protein is CASSPPTGAGGHNLEKLFF. In DNA, the CDR3 is TGTGCCAGCTCACCACCGACAGGGGCCGGGGGCCATAATCTTGAAAAACTGTTTTTT.

This clone was seen only a few times. V is TRBV30 and J is TRBJ1-1, with D perhaps matching TRBD1 (6 bases). Per the germline V gene, CDR1 is GTSNPN and CDR2 is SVGIG (reference sequence). CDR3 length: 12 amino acids. Deletions cut 0 bases from V and 11 bases from J, with 13 bases between. CDR3 bases: TGTGCCTGGAGTGTACGGGGGGGCCGGGCTTTCTTT. It yields the protein CAWSVRGGRAFF.

The chain combines TRBV18 with TRBJ1-5, with 8 nucleotides matching TRBD1. Germline values: CDR1 KGHSH, CDR2 LQKENI. There are 14 residues in the CDR3. With V trimmed by 3 bases and J by 2 bases, 0 bases remained unmatched. The CDR3 sequence is CASSPGQGNQPQHF. DNA for the CDR3: TGTGCCAGCTCACCGGGACAGGGCAATCAGCCCCAGCATTTT.

J is TRBJ2-5 and V is TRBV2; a weak D match, TRBD1 (5 bases). CDR3 size: 13 residues. Germline V gene lookup returns CDR1 SNHLY and CDR2 FYNNEI. V lost 4 bases and J lost 4, with 10 bases in between. As DNA, the CDR3 is TGTGCCAGCAGTGTAGGGGTCCCAGAGACCCAGTACTTC. It codes for CASSVGVPETQYF.

This rearrangement joins TRBV5-1 to TRBJ2-5; D is perhaps TRBD2 (7 bases). There are 16 residues in the CDR3. Trimming took off 4 bases at V and 5 bases at J, with 21 bases between the two ends. Looked up from germline, CDR1 is SGHRS and CDR2 is YFSETQ. The CDR3 DNA follows: TGCGCCAGCAGCGTCCAGTCTGGGGGGGCGTCGGAGACCCAGTACTTC. Its protein product is CASSVQSGGASETQYF.

This chain connects TRBV10-3 to TRBJ1-1; the match to TRBD1 covers 8 bases. The trim removed 0 bases at V and 7 bases at J, leaving 7 bases unmatched. CDR3 length: 15 amino acids. The germline gives CDR1 ENHRY, CDR2 SYGVKD. CDR3 nucleotides: TGTGCCATCAGTGAGTCGGGGGGACAGGCGGTTGAAGCTTTCTTT. This encodes CAISESGGQAVEAFF.

The chain has TRBV30 and TRBJ1-4; no firm D call. This CDR3 contains 13 residues. The germline gives CDR1 GTSNPN, CDR2 SVGIG (reference sequence). Trimming shortened V by 2 bases and J by 10 bases, and 14 bases separated the two germline ends. In DNA, the CDR3 is TGTGCCTGGAGTAAGGACGGTCGGGGAAAACTGTTTTTT. This translates into CAWSKDGRGKLFF.

The chain joins TRBV6-1 to TRBJ2-1; D gene uncertain. V lost 0 bases and J lost 8, with 8 bases in between. Germline CDR1 is MNHNS and CDR2 is SASEGT. CDR3 length: 13 amino acids. This CDR3 is CASSEAGRDEQFF. CDR3 bases: TGTGCCAGCAGTGAAGCGGGCAGAGATGAGCAGTTCTTC.

The chain combines TRBV29-1 with TRBJ2-1; 8 bases map to TRBD2. Trimming at V came to 4 bases and at J to 9 bases, leaving 11 bases not matched to a gene. Germline values: CDR1 SQVTM, CDR2 ANQGSEA. This CDR3 has 14 amino acids. CDR3 loop: CSVVEREFSGEQFF. CDR3 in DNA: TGCAGCGTTGTCGAGCGGGAGTTTAGTGGTGAGCAGTTCTTC.

Only a few counts were recorded for this clone. This chain links TRBV7-3 with TRBJ2-3; 9 nucleotides match TRBD2. Germline CDR1 SGHTA, CDR2 FQGTGA. This CDR3 spans 14 amino acids. V was clipped by 2 bases and J by 4 bases; unmatched bases: 1. Here the CDR3 reads CASSLGGRADTQYF. CDR3 DNA: TGTGCCAGCAGCTTAGGCGGGAGGGCAGATACGCAGTATTTT.

Points on this clone: The identical CDR3 is also encoded by other nucleotide sequences in the sample. The chain is built from TRBV6-5 and TRBJ1-4; D is uncertain. The CDR3 is 14 residues long. V was shortened by 6 bases and J by 0 bases, with 8 bases between the two germline ends. From germline, CDR1 is MNHEY and CDR2 SVGAGI. The CDR3 coding sequence is TGTGCCAGCAGACCAGTTGCAACTAATGAAAAACTGTTTTTT. This sequence encodes CASRPVATNEKLFF.

This clone showed up just a few times. The chain links TRBV9 to TRBJ2-5; TRBD1 aligns across 9 bases. The V and J ends lost 3 bases and 2 bases, in that order; junction bases with no gene match: 14. Germline V gene data show CDR1 as SGDLS and CDR2 as YYNGEE. The CDR3 runs 18 residues. CDR3 residues: CASSANRDRAREQETQYF. In DNA, the CDR3 is TGTGCCAGCAGCGCAAACCGGGACAGGGCCCGTGAACAAGAGACCCAGTACTTC.

This clone was found many times. J is TRBJ1-1 and V is TRBV14, with 11 bases matching TRBD1. J lost 5 bases, V lost 2 bases, and 4 bases had no gene match. The V gene's germline CDR1 is SGHDN and CDR2 FVKESK. The length of the CDR3 is 15 residues. DNA of the CDR3: TGTGCCAGCAGCCAAAGGGACAGGGGGGGAACTGAAGCTTTCTTT. Translation gives CASSQRDRGGTEAFF.

The sample holds one count of this clone. This CDR3 reads CASSVGQGAHEQYF. CDR3 bases: TGTGCCAGCAGTGTAGGACAGGGGGCTCACGAGCAGTACTTC. This rearrangement joins TRBV6-1 to TRBJ2-7; 11 bases are a match to TRBD1. CDR3 length: 14 amino acids. Germline-derived CDR1 and CDR2 are MNHNS and SASEGT. V lost 4 bases and J lost 5; bases outside the gene matches: 4.

The chain links TRBV28 to TRBJ2-3, with 13 nucleotides matching TRBD2. V shed 2 bases, J shed 4 bases, and the junction held 9 bases outside the gene matches. The CDR3 is 18 residues long. Looked up from germline, CDR1 is MDHEN and CDR2 is SYDVKM. The CDR3 DNA follows: TGTGCCAGCAGTTTAGACACTAGCGGGAGGGCCATCGCAGATACGCAGTATTTT. This sequence encodes CASSLDTSGRAIADTQYF.

This clone was observed at least ten times. The chain combines TRBV21-1 with TRBJ2-1; TRBD1, as called in the table, went unchecked against the DNA. TRBV21-1 is a pseudogene locus. The CDR3 extends over 14 amino acids. The CDR3 DNA reads as TGTGCCAGCAGCAAAGTGGACAGGGACAATGAGCAGTTCTTC. Translation: CASSKVDRDNEQFF.

The V gene is TRBV29-1, the J gene TRBJ2-7; 7 bases align to TRBD2. The CDR3 consists of 15 residues. Germline lookup yields CDR1 SQVTM and CDR2 ANQGSEA. The V and J ends lost 7 bases and 2 bases, in that order; junction bases with no gene match: 14. In DNA, the CDR3 is TGCAGCGATATAAGTCGGGCGGGAGTAACCTACGAGCAGTACTTC. Translating it yields CSDISRAGVTYEQYF.

Only a few counts were recorded for this clone. The chain uses TRBV2 and TRBJ2-3, with 9 nucleotides matching TRBD1. Per the germline V gene, CDR1 is SNHLY and CDR2 is FYNNEI. The CDR3 totals 13 residues. The V segment lost 7 bases and the J segment 7 bases; nucleotides outside the gene matches: 6. In DNA form, the CDR3 reads TGTGCCAGCAAACAGGGGGCCGCCAATACGCAGTATTTT. It is translated as CASKQGAANTQYF.

The chain links TRBV5-1 to TRBJ2-3; TRBD2 aligns across 8 bases. The V gene's germline CDR1 is SGHRS and CDR2 YFSETQ. V lost 6 bases to trimming and J lost 0 bases; unmatched junction nucleotides: 12. The CDR3 is 17 residues long. The CDR3 region has the DNA TGCGCCAGCACCCCGTCGGGAGCGGGGGTAAGCACAGATACGCAGTATTTT. Amino acid sequence: CASTPSGAGVSTDTQYF.

The CDR3 DNA is TGCGCCAGCAGCTTGGTTGCGGGAGATACGCAGTATTTT. Protein sequence: CASSLVAGDTQYF. This sequence joins TRBV5-1 and TRBJ2-3; a possible D gene is TRBD2 (5 bases). This CDR3 comprises 13 residues. Germline CDR1 reads SGHRS; CDR2 reads YFSETQ. The V end was cut by 0 bases, the J end by 5 bases, with 7 bases between.

V and J are TRBV30 and TRBJ1-4; no reliable D call. CDR1 GTSNPN and CDR2 SVGIG come from the germline V gene (reference sequence). Trimming removed 0 bases from V and 4 bases from J, with 12 bases in between. The CDR3 sequence is 15 residues long. Here the CDR3 reads CAWSVSRTVNEKLFF. CDR3 in DNA: TGTGCCTGGAGTGTATCGCGAACAGTTAATGAAAAACTGTTTTTT. The full variable domain, rest sourced from reference TRBV30 and TRBJ1-4, is SQTIHQWPATLVQPVGSPLSLECTVEGTSNPNLYWYRQAAGRGLQLLFYSVGIGQISSEVPQNLSASRPQDRQFILSSKKLLLSDSGFYLCAWSVSRTVNEKLFFGSGTQLSVL.

The V gene is TRBV20-1, the J gene TRBJ2-7; D unclear. CDR1 and CDR2 from the germline V gene are DFQATT and SNEGSKA (reference sequence). This CDR3 is 11 amino acids long. CDR3 amino acids: CSSARNEEQYF. The CDR3 coding sequence is TGCAGCTCCGCCCGTAACGAGGAGCAGTACTTC.